This T cell receptor (beta chain) originates from a study of blood T cell repertoires in COVID-19. Per germline, CDR1 SGHRS and CDR2 YFSETQ. The CDR3 has 13 residues. V shed 6 bases and J shed 1 base, with 10 bases lying between them. Produced via immunoSEQ multiplex PCR; TCRdb's table is partial and in-frame only. The sample lists around 290,000 clones; roughly nine tenths were seen once. The source material was peripheral blood. This sequence was found in a woman under 40 with COVID-19, enrolled during active disease. V is TRBV5-1 and J is TRBJ1-1; the D is unclear. The CDR3 sequence: CASKQERNTEAFF. The CDR3 nucleotides read TGCGCCAGCAAACAAGAAAGGAACACTGAAGCTTTCTTT.